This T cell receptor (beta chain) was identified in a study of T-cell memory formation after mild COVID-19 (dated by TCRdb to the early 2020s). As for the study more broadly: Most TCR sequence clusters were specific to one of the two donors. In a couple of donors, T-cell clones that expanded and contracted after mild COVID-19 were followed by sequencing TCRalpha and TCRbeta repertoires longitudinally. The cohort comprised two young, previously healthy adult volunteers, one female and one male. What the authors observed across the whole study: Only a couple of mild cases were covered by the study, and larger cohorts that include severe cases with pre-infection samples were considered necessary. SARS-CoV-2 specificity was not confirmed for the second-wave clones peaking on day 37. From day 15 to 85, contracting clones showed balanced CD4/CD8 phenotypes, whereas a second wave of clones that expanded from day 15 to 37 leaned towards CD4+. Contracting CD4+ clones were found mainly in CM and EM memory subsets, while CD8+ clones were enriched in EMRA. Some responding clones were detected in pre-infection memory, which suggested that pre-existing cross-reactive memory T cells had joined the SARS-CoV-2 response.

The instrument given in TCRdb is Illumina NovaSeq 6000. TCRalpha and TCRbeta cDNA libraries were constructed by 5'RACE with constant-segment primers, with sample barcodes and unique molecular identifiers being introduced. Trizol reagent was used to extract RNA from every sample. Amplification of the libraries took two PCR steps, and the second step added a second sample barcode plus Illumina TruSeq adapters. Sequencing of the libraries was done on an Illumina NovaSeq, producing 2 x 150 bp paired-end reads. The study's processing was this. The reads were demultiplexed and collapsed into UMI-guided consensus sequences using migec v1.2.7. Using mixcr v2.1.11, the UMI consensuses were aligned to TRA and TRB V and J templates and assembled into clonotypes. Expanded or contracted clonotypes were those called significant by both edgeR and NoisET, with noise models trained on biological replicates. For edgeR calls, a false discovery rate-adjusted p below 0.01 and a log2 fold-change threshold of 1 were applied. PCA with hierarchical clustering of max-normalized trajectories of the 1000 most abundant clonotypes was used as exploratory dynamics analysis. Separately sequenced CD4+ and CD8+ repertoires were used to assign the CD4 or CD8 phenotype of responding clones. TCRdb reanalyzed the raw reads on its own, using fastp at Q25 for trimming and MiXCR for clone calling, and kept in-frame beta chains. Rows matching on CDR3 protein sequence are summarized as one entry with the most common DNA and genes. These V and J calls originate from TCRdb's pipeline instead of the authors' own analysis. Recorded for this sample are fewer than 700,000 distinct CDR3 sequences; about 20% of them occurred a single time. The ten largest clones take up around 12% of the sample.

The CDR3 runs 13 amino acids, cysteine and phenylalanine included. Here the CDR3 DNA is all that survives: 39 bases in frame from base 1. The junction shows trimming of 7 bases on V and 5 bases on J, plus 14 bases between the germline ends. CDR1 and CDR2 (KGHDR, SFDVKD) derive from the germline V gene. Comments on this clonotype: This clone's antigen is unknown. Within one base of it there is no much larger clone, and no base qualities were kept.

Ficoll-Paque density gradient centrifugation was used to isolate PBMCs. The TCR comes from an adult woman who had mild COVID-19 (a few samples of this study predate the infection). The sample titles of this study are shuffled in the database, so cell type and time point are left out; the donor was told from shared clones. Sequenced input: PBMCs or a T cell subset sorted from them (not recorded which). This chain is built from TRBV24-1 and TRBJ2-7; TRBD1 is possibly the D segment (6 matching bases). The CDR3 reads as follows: CATRDRATDEQYF. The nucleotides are TGTGCCACCAGGGACAGAGCTACGGACGAGCAGTACTTC.